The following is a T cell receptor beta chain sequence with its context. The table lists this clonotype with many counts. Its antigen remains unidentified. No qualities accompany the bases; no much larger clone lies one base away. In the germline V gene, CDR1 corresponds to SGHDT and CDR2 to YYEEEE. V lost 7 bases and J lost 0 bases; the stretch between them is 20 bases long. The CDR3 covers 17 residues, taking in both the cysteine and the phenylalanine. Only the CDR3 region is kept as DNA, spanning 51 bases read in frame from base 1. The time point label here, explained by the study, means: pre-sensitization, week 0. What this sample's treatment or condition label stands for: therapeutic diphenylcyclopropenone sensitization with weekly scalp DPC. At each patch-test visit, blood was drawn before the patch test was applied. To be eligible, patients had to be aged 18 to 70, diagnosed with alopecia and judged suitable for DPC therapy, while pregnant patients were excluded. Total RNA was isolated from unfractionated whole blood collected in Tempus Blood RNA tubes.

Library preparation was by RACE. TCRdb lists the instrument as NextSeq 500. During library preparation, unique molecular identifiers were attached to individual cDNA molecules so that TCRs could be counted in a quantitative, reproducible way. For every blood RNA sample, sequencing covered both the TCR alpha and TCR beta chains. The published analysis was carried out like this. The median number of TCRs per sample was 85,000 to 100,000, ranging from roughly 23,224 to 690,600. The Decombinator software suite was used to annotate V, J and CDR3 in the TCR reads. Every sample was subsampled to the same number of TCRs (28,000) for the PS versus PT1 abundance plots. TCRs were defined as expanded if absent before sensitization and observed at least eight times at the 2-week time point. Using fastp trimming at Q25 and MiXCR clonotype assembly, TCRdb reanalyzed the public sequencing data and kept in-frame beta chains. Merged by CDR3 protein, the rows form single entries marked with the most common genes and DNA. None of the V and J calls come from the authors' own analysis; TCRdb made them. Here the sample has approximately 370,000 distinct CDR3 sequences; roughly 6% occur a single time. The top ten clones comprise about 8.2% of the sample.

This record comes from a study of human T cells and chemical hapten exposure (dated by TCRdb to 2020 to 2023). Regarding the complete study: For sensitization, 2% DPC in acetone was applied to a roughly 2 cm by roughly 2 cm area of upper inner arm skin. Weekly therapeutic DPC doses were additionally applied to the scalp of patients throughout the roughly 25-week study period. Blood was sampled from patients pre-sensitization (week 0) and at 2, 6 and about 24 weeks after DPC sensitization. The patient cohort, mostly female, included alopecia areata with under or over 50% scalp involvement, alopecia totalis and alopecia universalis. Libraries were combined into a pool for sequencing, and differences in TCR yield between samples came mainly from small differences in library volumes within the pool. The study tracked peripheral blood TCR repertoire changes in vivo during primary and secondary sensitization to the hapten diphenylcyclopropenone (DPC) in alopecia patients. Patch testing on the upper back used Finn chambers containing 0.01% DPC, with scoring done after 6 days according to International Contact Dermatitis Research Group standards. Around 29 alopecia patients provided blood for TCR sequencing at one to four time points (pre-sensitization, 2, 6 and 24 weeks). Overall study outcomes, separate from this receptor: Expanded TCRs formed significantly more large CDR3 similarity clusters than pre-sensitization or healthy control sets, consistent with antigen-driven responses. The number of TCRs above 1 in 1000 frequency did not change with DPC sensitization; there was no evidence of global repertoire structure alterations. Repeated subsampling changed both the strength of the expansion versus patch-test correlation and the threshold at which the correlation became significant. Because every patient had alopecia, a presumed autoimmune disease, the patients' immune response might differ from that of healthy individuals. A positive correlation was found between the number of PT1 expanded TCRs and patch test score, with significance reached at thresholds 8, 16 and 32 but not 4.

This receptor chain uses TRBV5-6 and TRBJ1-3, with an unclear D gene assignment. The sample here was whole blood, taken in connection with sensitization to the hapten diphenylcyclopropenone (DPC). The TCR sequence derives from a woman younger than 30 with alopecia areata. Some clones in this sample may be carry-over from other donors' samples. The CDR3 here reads CASSGPETVISGNTIYF. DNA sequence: TGTGCCAGCTCCGGACCAGAGACTGTGATCTCTGGAAACACCATATATTTT.